The 8 T cell receptor beta chains presented below share a single source sample, sequenced in a study of T cell responses to AZD1222 COVID-19 vaccine. Here immunoSEQ multiplex PCR was the method, and the copy in TCRdb shows in-frame clones only, minus some. The sample consists of a few hundred thousand clones, over 85% of them appearing once. The material was peripheral blood, obtained on day 0 of AZD1222 vaccination. Receptors were obtained from an adult in good health.

This clone was observed once. The chain is built from TRBV29-1 and TRBJ1-2; D is undetermined. CDR3 size: 11 residues. V was pared by 3 bases and J by 8 bases, with 10 bases between. Germline values: CDR1 SQVTM, CDR2 ANQGSEA. The CDR3 region has the DNA TGCAGCGTTGAGAGGGAGAAGGGCTACACCTTC. It yields the protein CSVEREKGYTF.

The genes are TRBV4-2 and TRBJ2-7; D gene unclear. Germline lookup yields CDR1 LGHNA and CDR2 YNFKEQ. The CDR3 is 14 amino acids. Trimming removed 0 bases at V and 4 bases at J, with 10 bases between. Here the CDR3 reads CASSQDRARYEQYF. DNA for the CDR3: TGTGCCAGCAGCCAAGATCGGGCAAGATACGAGCAGTACTTC.

The V gene is TRBV7-2, the J gene TRBJ2-1; 7 positions match TRBD1. The J segment lost 0 bases and the V segment lost 1 base, leaving 3 bases of the junction unmatched. Germline V gene data show CDR1 as SGHTA and CDR2 as FQGNSA. The length of the CDR3 is 16 residues. The CDR3 nucleotides are TGTGCCAGCAGCTTAGGAGGGGACAGCTCCTACAATGAGCAGTTCTTC. It translates to CASSLGGDSSYNEQFF.

This chain's CDR3 is CASTTLGSGANVLTF. The DNA for the CDR3 is TGTGCCAGTACCACCTTAGGCTCTGGGGCCAACGTCCTGACTTTC. The rearrangement uses TRBV19 and TRBJ2-6; no clear D. The CDR3 is 15 amino acids. Trimming removed 7 bases from V and 0 bases from J, with 10 bases in between. The germline gives CDR1 LNHDA, CDR2 SQIVND (reference sequence).

The chain has TRBV27 and TRBJ2-2, with D possibly TRBD1 on 5 matching bases. Germline values: CDR1 MNHEY, CDR2 SMNVEV (reference sequence). The germline V and J ends were trimmed by 6 bases and 6 bases, with 5 bases remaining between them. The CDR3 totals 11 residues. The CDR3: CASRGAGELFF. CDR3 in DNA: TGTGCCAGCAGAGGGGCCGGGGAGCTGTTTTTT.

The chain uses TRBV7-4 and TRBJ2-3; 10 bases are a match to TRBD1. The V and J ends lost 1 base and 6 bases, in that order; junction bases with no gene match: 10. CDR1 SGHVT and CDR2 SQSDAQ come from the germline V gene. CDR3 length: 17 residues. CDR3 region: CASSLVGDRGWTDTQYF. The CDR3 nucleotides read TGTGCCAGCAGCTTAGTAGGGGACAGGGGATGGACGGATACGCAGTATTTT.

CDR3 residues: CASSHLPCPFPKLTGHYNEQFF. The DNA for the CDR3 is TGTGCCAGCAGCCATCTCCCCTGTCCTTTTCCAAAACTAACGGGGCATTACAATGAGCAGTTCTTC. The chain couples TRBV3-1 (or the pseudogene TRBV3-2) to TRBJ2-1; either TRBD1 or TRBD2 may supply D (5 bases each). The CDR3 runs 22 residues. Germline V gene data show CDR1 as LGHDT and CDR2 as YNNKEL (reference sequence). Trimming removed 3 bases at V and 4 bases at J, with 34 bases between.

The chain's CDR3 is CASSNDRVHEQYF. The CDR3 bases are TGTGCCAGCTCAAACGACAGGGTCCACGAGCAGTACTTC. The chain carries TRBV18 and TRBJ2-7; 7 bases match TRBD1. This CDR3 is 13 amino acids long. Germline V gene sequence: CDR1 KGHSH, CDR2 LQKENI. Trimming cost V 5 bases and J 5 bases; bases outside gene matches: 6.